Listed below are T cell receptor beta chains from one sample, sequenced in a study of T-cell memory formation after mild COVID-19. TCRdb processed the 5' RACE reads anew with MiXCR; each CDR3 protein has one entry. The sample consists of hundreds of thousands of distinct CDR3 sequences, 15% to 20% of them appearing once. The sequencing input was PBMCs or a T cell subset sorted from them (not recorded which). These receptors all come from a man younger than 35 who had mild COVID-19 (a few samples of this study predate the infection). Cell type and time point are not known. The CDR3 runs from the conserved cysteine through the conserved F or W. D genes are given only for firm matches. For some rows the clone size is stated as once, few or many, or as a class when expanded; others skip it.

few	TRBV20-1	TRBJ2-3	16	-	TGCAGTGCTAGAGATGTCGGGCATCTCAGCACAGATACGCAGTATTTT	CSARDVGHLSTDTQYF
-	TRBV9	TRBJ2-5	16	TRBD2	TGTGCCAGCAGCGCGGGACTAGCGGGTTACCAAGAGACCCAGTACTTC	CASSAGLAGYQETQYF
-	TRBV15	TRBJ2-1	12	TRBD2	TGTGCCACCAGCCGATTAGCGGGAGAGCAGTTCTTC	CATSRLAGEQFF
few	TRBV5-1	TRBJ2-5	14	-	TGCGCCAGCAGCTTCCAAGGCGGTAGAGAGACCCAGTACTTC	CASSFQGGRETQYF
-	TRBV6-6	TRBJ2-7	14	-	TGTGCCAGCAGTTACGCGACCGTCTCGTCTCTTCACTACTTC	CASSYATVSSLHYF
few	TRBV7-9	TRBJ1-4	16	-	TGTGCCAGCAGCTCCCGTATGGAAAGGGTCGGTGAAAAACTGTTTTTT	CASSSRMERVGEKLFF
-	TRBV20-1	TRBJ1-5	13	-	TGCAGTGCTAGAGCAGGGGGCAATCAGCCCCAGCATTTT	CSARAGGNQPQHF
-	TRBV6-5	TRBJ1-6	16	-	TGTGCCAGCAGTTACTCGATTGAGGGCTTTAATTCACCCCTCCACTTT	CASSYSIEGFNSPLHF
-	TRBV6-6	TRBJ2-5	14	TRBD1	TGTGCCAGCATCATGGACAGGGGTTGGGAGACCCAGTACTTC	CASIMDRGWETQYF
few	TRBV28	TRBJ2-3	19	TRBD2	TGTGCCAGCAGTTTCTACGGGAGCGGGGAGGCCCTGTTCACAGATACGCAGTATTTT	CASSFYGSGEALFTDTQYF
many	TRBV7-7	TRBJ2-5	18	TRBD1	TGTGCTAGCAGCTTAAGAATCCCAACAGGGGGTAGGCAAGAGACCCAGTACTTC	CASSLRIPTGGRQETQYF
few	TRBV7-2	TRBJ2-3	18	TRBD2	TGTGCCAGCAGCCCCCGAGCGCGACTAGCGGGGGACACAGATACGCAGTATTTT	CASSPRARLAGDTDTQYF
-	TRBV18	TRBJ2-1	15	TRBD2	TGTGCCAGCTCACCAACTAGCGGGACCAACAATGAGCAGTTCTTC	CASSPTSGTNNEQFF
few	TRBV18	TRBJ1-4	17	TRBD1	TGTGCCAGCTCAACCGGGACAGGGGGCGCATTCTTTGAAAAACTGTTTTTT	CASSTGTGGAFFEKLFF
-	TRBV7-2	TRBJ2-4	16	TRBD2	TGTGCCAGCAGCCGAAGCGGGGGTGGGGCCAAAAACATTCAGTACTTC	CASSRSGGGAKNIQYF
many	TRBV3-1	TRBJ1-2	12	-	TGTGCCAGCAGTCTGGGGATCTATGGCTACACCTTC	CASSLGIYGYTF
-	TRBV6-5	TRBJ2-7	14	-	TGTGCCAGCAGTTACAGGGGGGGCTCCTACGAGCAGTACTTC	CASSYRGGSYEQYF
-	TRBV5-1	TRBJ1-1	14	-	TGCGCCAGCAGTAGGGAGGACACGAACACTGAAGCTTTCTTT	CASSREDTNTEAFF
-	TRBV4-2	TRBJ2-7	16	-	TGTGCCAGCAGCCAAGACGGTATTACGGGGCCCGACGAGCAGTACTTC	CASSQDGITGPDEQYF
few	TRBV9	TRBJ1-4	15	TRBD1	TGTGCCAGCAGCGCGCAGGGGGCGGGAGATGAAAAACTGTTTTTT	CASSAQGAGDEKLFF
many	TRBV24-1	TRBJ2-3	16	-	TGTGCCACCAGTAGTGGGCGGCGGGGGACAGGAGATACGCAGTATTTT	CATSSGRRGTGDTQYF
few	TRBV6-5	TRBJ2-3	13	TRBD2	TGTGCCAGCCAACTAGCGGGGGGTGATACGCAGTATTTT	CASQLAGGDTQYF